These 17 T cell receptor beta chains share one sample of origin, sequenced in a study of early T cells in non-severe SARS-CoV-2 infection (dated by TCRdb to the early 2020s). Library preparation was by 5' RACE. TCRdb lists the instrument as NextSeq 500. The public reads were reanalyzed by TCRdb: fastp trimming at Q25, MiXCR alignment, in-frame beta chains only. Merged by CDR3 protein, the rows form single entries marked with the most common genes and DNA. The sample contains about 110,000 distinct CDR3 sequences, 9.5% to 13% of them found a single time. The ten biggest clones cover less than 3.5% of the sample. The sequencing sample was made of whole blood. Source of these receptors: an adult who was a healthcare worker with PCR-confirmed SARS-CoV-2 infection or an uninfected control (not recorded which).

This clonotype was counted at least ten times. The chain employs TRBV2 and TRBJ2-6; the match to TRBD1 covers 7 bases. The CDR3 is 16 residues long. V lost 7 bases to trimming and J lost 2 bases; unmatched junction nucleotides: 8. The V gene's germline CDR1 is SNHLY and CDR2 FYNNEI. The DNA of the CDR3 is TGTGCCAGCACCCGACAGGGAAATACTGGGGCCAACGTCCTGACTTTC. Amino acid sequence: CASTRQGNTGANVLTF.

This clonotype was counted many times. This chain connects TRBV2 to TRBJ2-2; no clear D. Germline V gene lookup returns CDR1 SNHLY and CDR2 FYNNEI. CDR3 length: 15 residues. V was clipped by 2 bases and J by 3 bases, with 10 bases between them. The chain's CDR3 is CASSEFGLYTGELFF. In DNA form, the CDR3 reads TGTGCCAGCAGTGAATTCGGCCTCTACACCGGGGAGCTGTTTTTT.

Only a few counts were recorded for this clonotype. The chain links TRBV18 to TRBJ2-4; D not certain. The V gene lost 1 base and the J gene lost 0 bases, with 19 bases spanning the gap. Germline CDR1 KGHSH, CDR2 LQKENI. This CDR3 spans 19 amino acids. CDR3 region: CASSPLTTQPAVAKNIQYF. The CDR3 bases are TGTGCCAGCTCACCACTCACCACTCAGCCGGCCGTAGCCAAAAACATTCAGTACTTC.

This clonotype was seen at least ten times. The CDR3 DNA is TGTGCCAGCAGTTACGGCGCCGGGGGCAGAAGAAACGAGCAGTACTTC. Translating gives CASSYGAGGRRNEQYF. This chain connects TRBV6-5 to TRBJ2-7, with D possibly called TRBD1 or TRBD2 (6 bases each). V was cut by 2 bases and J by 5 bases, with 19 bases left in between. Germline CDR1 MNHEY, CDR2 SVGAGI. The CDR3 is 16 amino acids.

The J gene is TRBJ2-4, the V gene TRBV10-3; 10 bases are shared with TRBD2. The CDR3 consists of 12 residues. In germline, CDR1 is ENHRY, CDR2 SYGVKD. The ends lost 9 bases at V and 9 bases at J; junction bases unmatched: 5. The DNA for the CDR3 is TGTGCCATTGGGACTAGCGAGAGCATTCAGTACTTC. Its protein product is CAIGTSESIQYF.

This clonotype has only a few counts. CDR3 in amino acids: CSTYIGTQYF. The DNA for the CDR3 is TGCAGCACATACATCGGTACGCAGTATTTT. This rearrangement joins TRBV29-1 to TRBJ2-3; D remains unclear. This CDR3 has 10 residues. Trimming shortened V by 8 bases and J by 8 bases, and 11 bases separated the two germline ends. CDR1 is SQVTM and CDR2 is ANQGSEA in the germline V gene.

CDR3 loop: CASSLGGGEQYF. Written as DNA, the CDR3 is TGTGCCAGCAGCTTAGGGGGGGGAGAGCAGTACTTC. V gene TRBV11-2 combines with J gene TRBJ2-7; 7 nucleotides line up with TRBD2. V shed 1 base and J 7 bases; nucleotides not matched to a gene: 1. The CDR3 loop spans 12 amino acids. Germline lookup yields CDR1 SGHAT and CDR2 FQNNGV.

This clonotype came up many times. This chain uses TRBV6-1 with TRBJ1-6, with 7 nucleotides matching TRBD1. Trimming removed 8 bases from V and 9 bases from J; junction bases left unmatched: 13. CDR1 and CDR2 (germline): MNHNS, SASEGT. The CDR3 is 15 amino acids. DNA of the CDR3: TGTGCCAGCCTGCTAGGGGGCGGGTTTAGTTCACCCCTCCACTTT. Its translation: CASLLGGGFSSPLHF.

This clonotype was found many times. V gene TRBV2 combines with J gene TRBJ2-3; D is perhaps TRBD2 (6 bases). The germline gives CDR1 SNHLY, CDR2 FYNNEI. Trimming stripped 6 bases from V and 4 bases from J, with 8 bases between. The CDR3 sequence is 12 residues long. CDR3 sequence reads: CASRGTADTQYF. The CDR3 coding sequence is TGTGCCAGCAGGGGGACTGCAGATACGCAGTATTTT.

This clonotype was counted many times. The chain uses TRBV5-1 and TRBJ2-7; 9 bases match TRBD1. The germline CDR1 and CDR2 sequences are SGHRS and YFSETQ. Germline trimming cut 7 bases from V and 4 bases from J; bases unmatched to any gene: 12. This CDR3 comprises 15 residues. Here the CDR3 DNA reads TGCGCCAGCCAAAAAACTGTGGGACAGGGTTACGAGCAGTACTTC. This sequence encodes CASQKTVGQGYEQYF.

This clonotype has just one count. The rearrangement uses TRBV5-6 and TRBJ2-2; D is possibly TRBD1 or TRBD2 (5 bases each). Germline assignment: CDR1 SGHDT and CDR2 YYEEEE. With 6 bases removed from V and 6 bases from J, the gap between germline ends came to 18 bases. This CDR3 is built from 15 residues. In DNA form, the CDR3 reads TGTGCCAGCAACTTCGAGGGCAGGGTTTCCGGGGAGCTGTTTTTT. This encodes CASNFEGRVSGELFF.

The chain links TRBV19 to TRBJ2-7; D possibly corresponds to TRBD1 (5 bases). Germline CDR1 is LNHDA and CDR2 is SQIVND (reference sequence). The CDR3 is made up of 16 amino acids. The V gene lost 6 bases and the J gene lost 1 base, with 19 bases spanning the gap. CDR3 sequence: CASSLDSAPGSYEQYF. CDR3 sequence (DNA): TGTGCCAGTAGCCTAGACAGCGCCCCGGGTTCCTACGAGCAGTACTTC.

This clonotype has only a few counts. The chain links TRBV28 to TRBJ2-3; D is perhaps TRBD2 (5 bases). CDR3 length equals 18 residues. The V and J ends lost 3 bases and 2 bases respectively, with 21 bases between them. Germline V gives CDR1 MDHEN, CDR2 SYDVKM. The CDR3 coding sequence is TGTGCCAGCAGTTTTGTCCTGGGGAGCGTCTCCTCCACAGATACGCAGTATTTT. As protein: CASSFVLGSVSSTDTQYF.

This clonotype was observed a few times. The chain recombines TRBV7-9 with TRBJ2-7; maybe TRBD1 (6 bases). V lost 1 base and J 9 bases, leaving 19 bases between the germline ends. The CDR3 has 15 residues. Germline CDR1 SEHNR, CDR2 FQNEAQ (reference sequence). DNA for the CDR3: TGTGCCAGCAGCTTAGGACCGGGACAATTATCAGGGCAGTACTTC. Residues: CASSLGPGQLSGQYF.

This clonotype has just a few counts. This chain links TRBV29-1 with TRBJ1-4, with no clear D. The CDR3 covers 14 residues. Trimming removed 4 bases from V and 8 bases from J, with 17 bases in between. CDR1 and CDR2 from the germline V gene are SQVTM and ANQGSEA. In DNA form, the CDR3 reads TGCAGCGTTGCCCCGAAGGGAATGAGGGAAAAACTGTTTTTT. Its translation is CSVAPKGMREKLFF.

The chain uses TRBV24-1 and TRBJ2-1, with 12 bases that match TRBD2. Trimming removed 3 bases from V and 4 bases from J; junction bases left unmatched: 6. The germline gives CDR1 KGHDR, CDR2 SFDVKD. The CDR3 sequence is 17 residues long. CDR3 in DNA: TGTGCCACCAGTGATCCCGGGACTAGCGGGCCGTACAATGAGCAGTTCTTC. As protein: CATSDPGTSGPYNEQFF.

The table lists this clonotype with many counts. The rearrangement uses TRBV10-3 and TRBJ2-5, with a weak D call TRBD1 (6 bases). V dropped 6 bases and J dropped 4 bases, with 15 bases sitting between them. The CDR3 is 14 residues long. Germline assignment: CDR1 ENHRY and CDR2 SYGVKD. CDR3 loop: CAISNTGSLETQYF. In DNA, the CDR3 is TGTGCCATCAGCAACACAGGGTCATTAGAGACCCAGTACTTC.